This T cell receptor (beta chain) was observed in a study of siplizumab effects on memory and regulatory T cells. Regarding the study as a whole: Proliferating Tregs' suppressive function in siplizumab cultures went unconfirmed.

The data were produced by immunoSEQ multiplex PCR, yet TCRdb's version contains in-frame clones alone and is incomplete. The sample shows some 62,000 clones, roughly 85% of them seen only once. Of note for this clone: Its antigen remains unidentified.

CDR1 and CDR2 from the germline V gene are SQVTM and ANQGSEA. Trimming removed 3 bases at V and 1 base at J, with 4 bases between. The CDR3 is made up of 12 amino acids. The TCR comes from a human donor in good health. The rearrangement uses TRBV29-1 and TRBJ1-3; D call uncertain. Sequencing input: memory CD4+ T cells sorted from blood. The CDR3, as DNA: TGCAGCGTTGAGAAATCTGGAAACACCATATATTTT. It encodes CSVEKSGNTIYF.